These T cell receptor beta chains were read from a single sample in a study of blood T cells in healthy people across ages. MiXCR, run by TCRdb on the 5' RACE reads, gives a single entry per CDR3 protein. The sample has more than 550,000 distinct CDR3 sequences; roughly 20% are singletons. What was sequenced was blood. All receptors come from a man aged 65-85 years in good health. Both conserved end residues are part of each CDR3. A D gene is named only where the DNA matches it firmly. Clone size is given for some rows only: seen once, a few or many times, or a class if the clone is expanded.

size	V	D	J	CDR3	DNA
few	TRBV20-1	-	TRBJ1-5	CSARLGDWQPQHF	TGCAGTGCTAGACTCGGAGATTGGCAGCCCCAGCATTTT
few	TRBV5-5	-	TRBJ2-1	CASSLVGIDEQFF	TGTGCCAGCAGCTTGGTGGGGATTGATGAGCAGTTCTTC
-	TRBV27	TRBD2	TRBJ2-1	CASSLSPGLAGGPYNEQFF	TGTGCCAGCAGTTTATCCCCGGGACTAGCGGGGGGGCCCTACAATGAGCAGTTCTTC
few	TRBV20-1	-	TRBJ2-3	CSAQGGESTDTQYF	TGCAGTGCCCAGGGCGGGGAGAGCACAGATACGCAGTATTTT
few	TRBV6-6	TRBD1	TRBJ2-7	CASRTGQGAWEQYF	TGTGCCAGCAGAACGGGACAGGGGGCTTGGGAGCAGTACTTC
-	TRBV12-3/TRBV12-4	-	TRBJ1-2	CASSLTETFYGYTF	TGTGCCAGCAGTTTGACAGAGACCTTCTATGGCTACACCTTC
few	TRBV2	-	TRBJ1-5	CASSANWNQPQHF	TGTGCCAGCAGCGCCAACTGGAATCAGCCCCAGCATTTT
-	TRBV28	TRBD2	TRBJ2-1	CASSLRRGGRNEQFF	TGTGCCAGCAGTTTAAGGCGGGGGGGAAGGAATGAGCAGTTCTTC
-	TRBV6-5	-	TRBJ1-1	CASSYTTGKAFF	TGTGCCAGCAGTTACACCACAGGGAAAGCTTTCTTT
few	TRBV20-1	-	TRBJ1-2	CSFDGGLVGGYTF	TGCAGCTTCGATGGGGGCTTGGTTGGTGGCTACACCTTC
many	TRBV12-3/TRBV12-4	-	TRBJ2-3	CASSWFEGTDTQYF	TGTGCCAGCAGTTGGTTTGAAGGCACAGATACGCAGTATTTT
-	TRBV14	-	TRBJ1-2	CASSQDPGDDGYTF	TGTGCCAGCAGCCAAGATCCAGGGGACGATGGCTACACCTTC
few	TRBV20-1	-	TRBJ1-1	CSASPTVNTEAFF	TGCAGTGCTAGTCCGACGGTGAACACTGAAGCTTTCTTT
-	TRBV6-2/TRBV6-3	-	TRBJ2-5	CASVPTIQETQYF	TGTGCCAGCGTTCCCACCATTCAAGAGACCCAGTACTTC
few	TRBV20-1	-	TRBJ2-3	CSARRGGADTQYF	TGCAGTGCTAGAAGGGGAGGAGCAGATACGCAGTATTTT
-	TRBV7-7	TRBD1	TRBJ2-1	CASSPGTGGVNEQFF	TGTGCCAGCAGCCCCGGGACAGGGGGGGTCAATGAGCAGTTCTTC
few	TRBV9	-	TRBJ2-1	CASSPGIGASTDNEQFF	TGTGCCAGCAGCCCCGGGATAGGAGCCTCAACGGACAATGAGCAGTTCTTC
many	TRBV24-1	TRBD2	TRBJ2-1	CATSDWTSGSSYNEQFF	TGTGCCACCAGTGATTGGACTAGCGGGAGCTCCTACAATGAGCAGTTCTTC
-	TRBV20-1	-	TRBJ1-1	CSARSTRMNTEAFF	TGCAGTGCTAGATCTACACGCATGAACACTGAAGCTTTCTTT
-	TRBV7-2	-	TRBJ1-1	CASSFPKGPMNTEAFF	TGTGCCAGCAGCTTCCCCAAGGGGCCTATGAACACTGAAGCTTTCTTT
-	TRBV6-5	-	TRBJ2-5	CASSYSSREGETQYF	TGTGCCAGCAGTTACTCCTCACGCGAAGGGGAGACCCAGTACTTC
-	TRBV4-1	-	TRBJ1-5	CASSQTDTGTLNQPQHF	TGCGCCAGCAGCCAAACCGACACAGGGACCCTCAATCAGCCCCAGCATTTT
few	TRBV6-5	-	TRBJ1-2	CFSGRGYGYTF	TGTTTCTCGGGGCGAGGCTATGGCTACACCTTC
-	TRBV20-1	TRBD2	TRBJ2-3	CSASFLAGAPTDTQYF	TGCAGTGCTAGTTTCCTAGCGGGAGCCCCCACAGATACGCAGTATTTT
-	TRBV7-2	-	TRBJ2-7	CASTYRRGRDGEQYF	TGTGCCAGCACCTACCGTCGGGGCAGGGATGGCGAGCAGTACTTC
-	TRBV12-3/TRBV12-4	-	TRBJ2-1	CASSLSGVPGNEQFF	TGTGCCAGCAGTTTATCCGGGGTGCCGGGCAATGAGCAGTTCTTC
-	TRBV29-1	-	TRBJ2-5	CSVEGDGTQYF	TGCAGCGTTGAGGGGGACGGGACCCAGTACTTC
few	TRBV20-1	TRBD2	TRBJ2-3	CSARGGEGRTSTDTQYF	TGCAGTGCTAGAGGCGGGGAGGGGCGAACTAGCACAGATACGCAGTATTTT
-	TRBV11-3	TRBD1	TRBJ2-2	CASSQETGSWTGELFF	TGTGCCAGCAGCCAAGAGACAGGGTCATGGACCGGGGAGCTGTTTTTT
few	TRBV5-1	TRBD1	TRBJ2-7	CASSIGHGTGTYEQYF	TGCGCCAGCAGCATTGGCCACGGGACAGGGACCTACGAGCAGTACTTC
few	TRBV5-1	TRBD1	TRBJ2-3	CASSSGTGLVDTQYF	TGCGCCAGCAGCTCCGGGACAGGGTTGGTAGATACGCAGTATTTT
few	TRBV7-9	-	TRBJ2-7	CASRTGPNSYEQYF	TGTGCCAGCAGAACCGGGCCGAATTCCTACGAGCAGTACTTC
-	TRBV7-8	-	TRBJ2-1	CASSSRTVGSSYNEQFF	TGTGCCAGCAGCTCACGAACCGTTGGGAGCTCCTACAATGAGCAGTTCTTC
few	TRBV3-1	-	TRBJ2-5	CASSQGHLQETQYF	TGTGCCAGCAGCCAAGGTCACTTGCAAGAGACCCAGTACTTC
-	TRBV7-6	-	TRBJ1-2	CASSPAAAGYAF	TGTGCCAGCAGTCCAGCGGCAGCTGGCTACGCCTTC
-	TRBV5-1	-	TRBJ2-2	CASSLRGSQNTGELFF	TGCGCCAGCAGCTTGAGGGGGTCACAGAACACCGGGGAGCTGTTTTTT
-	TRBV28	-	TRBJ2-1	CASRFRNEQFF	TGTGCCAGCAGATTTCGTAATGAGCAGTTCTTC
few	TRBV7-6	-	TRBJ1-3	CASSLAGRRNTIYF	TGTGCCAGCAGCTTAGCTGGCAGGAGAAACACCATATATTTT